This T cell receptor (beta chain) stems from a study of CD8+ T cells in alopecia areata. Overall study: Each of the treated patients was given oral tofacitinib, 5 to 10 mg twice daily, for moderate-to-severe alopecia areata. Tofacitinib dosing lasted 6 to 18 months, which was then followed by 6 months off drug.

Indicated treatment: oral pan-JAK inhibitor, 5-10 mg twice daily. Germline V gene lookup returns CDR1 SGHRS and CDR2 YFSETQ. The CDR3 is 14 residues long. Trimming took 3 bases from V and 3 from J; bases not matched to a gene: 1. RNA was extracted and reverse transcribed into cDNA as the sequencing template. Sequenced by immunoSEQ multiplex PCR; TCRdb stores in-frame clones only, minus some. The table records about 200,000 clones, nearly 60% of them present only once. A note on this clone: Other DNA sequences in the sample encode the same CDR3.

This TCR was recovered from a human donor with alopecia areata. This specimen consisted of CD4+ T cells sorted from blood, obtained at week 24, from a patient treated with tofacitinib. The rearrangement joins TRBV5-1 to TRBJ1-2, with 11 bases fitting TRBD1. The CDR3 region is CASSSGQGDYGYTF. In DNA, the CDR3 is TGCGCCAGCAGCTCGGGACAGGGGGACTATGGCTACACCTTC. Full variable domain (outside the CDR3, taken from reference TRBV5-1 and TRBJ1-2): KAGVTQTPRYLIKTRGQQVTLSCSPISGHRSVSWYQQTPGQGLQFLFEYFSETQRNKGNFPGRFSGRQFSNSRSEMNVSTLELGDSALYLCASSSGQGDYGYTFGSGTRLTVV.